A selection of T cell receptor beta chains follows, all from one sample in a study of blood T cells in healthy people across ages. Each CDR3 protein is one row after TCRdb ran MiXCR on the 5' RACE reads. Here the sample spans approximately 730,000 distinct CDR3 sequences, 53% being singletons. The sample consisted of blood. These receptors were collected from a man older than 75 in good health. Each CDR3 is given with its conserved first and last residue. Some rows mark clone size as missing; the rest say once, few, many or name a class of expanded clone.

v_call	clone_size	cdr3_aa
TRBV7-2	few	CASNLGLAGPVDEQFF
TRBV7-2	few	CASSPETGYGYTF
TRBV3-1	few	CASSRTGTTYEQYF
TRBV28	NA	CASSSTGGRIKPQHF
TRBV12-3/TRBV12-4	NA	CASSRRDGQETQYF
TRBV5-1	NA	CASSFSTGSSSYEQYF
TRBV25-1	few	CASSALGTTSTDTQYF
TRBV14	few	CASSQEGKLGTQYF
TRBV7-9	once	CAPGRGREPQHF
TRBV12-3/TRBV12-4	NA	CASSSWAGGRADEQFF
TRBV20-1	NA	CSAREREDLSYNEQFF
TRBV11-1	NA	CASSLRPSGPSEQYF
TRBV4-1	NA	CASSQEVGLAGDRYAYF
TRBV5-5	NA	CASTPISGPGYNEQFF
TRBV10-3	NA	CAISGLAGGQNEQFF
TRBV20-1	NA	CSARDRDRGRFAYGYTF
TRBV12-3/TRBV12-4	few	CASSPTGRGPDTQYF
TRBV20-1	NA	CSARDALGGPQKRAFF
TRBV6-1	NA	CASSALGAGQETQYF
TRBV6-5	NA	CASSYRSGVGVTYEQYF
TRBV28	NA	CASISGSSTDTQYF
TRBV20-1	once	CSAPIRARGGGYTF
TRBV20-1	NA	CSAREYLAGVYNEQFF
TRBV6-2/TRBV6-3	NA	CASSYLDEQFF
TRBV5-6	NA	CASSRRRSSGTYNEQFF
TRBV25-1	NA	CASSRGGYGYTF
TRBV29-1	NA	CSVEAERGRYAYF
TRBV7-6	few	CASSLANQGAHHKAYEQYF
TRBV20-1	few	CSASGPGDSYEQYF
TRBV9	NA	CASSADRFGDKNIQYF
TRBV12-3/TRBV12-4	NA	CASSLVHGKPYEQYF
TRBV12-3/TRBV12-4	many	CASSFVPAQETQYF
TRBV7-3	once	CASSLLGGANEQYF